This T cell receptor (beta chain) was sequenced in a study of blood T cells in healthy people across ages. Notes on the study in general: Strong correlation linked observed beta diversity and percent naive T cells. Long-lived donors had more naive CD4+ cells and higher diversity than aged donors.

Healthy Russian Caucasian donors spanned ages about 6 to 95 years. The authors ran a second PCR of about 6 to 12 cycles using a sample-barcoded 5' primer and a J-beta primer mix. TCRdb analysed the 5' RACE reads with MiXCR anew, one entry per CDR3 protein. The sample contains some 1,500,000 distinct CDR3 sequences, approximately 42% of which appear only once. The CDR3 extends over 15 amino acids. V was pared by 2 bases and J by 2 bases, with 13 bases between. The germline CDR1 and CDR2 sequences are DFQATT and SNEGSKA (reference sequence). On this clonotype itself: The antigen is unknown.

The origin of this receptor is a woman younger than 35 in good health. Material for sequencing was blood. The V and J genes are TRBV20-1 and TRBJ1-5; D is perhaps TRBD1 (5 bases). CDR3 sequence (DNA): TGCAGTGCTAGACCCAACAGGTCTGGCAATCAGCCCCAGCATTTT. This encodes CSARPNRSGNQPQHF.